These 14 T cell receptor beta chains were sequenced from one sample in a study of metastatic and nonmetastatic thyroid tumors. MiXCR was used by TCRdb to re-call the PCR reads. The sample lists around 34,000 clones, under 25% occurring once. Every patient was untreated before thyroid surgery. Specimen: tumor tissue. These receptors were obtained from a male donor with papillary thyroid cancer or a benign thyroid nodule (not recorded which). Some clones in this sample may be carry-over from other donors' samples.

The sample holds many counts of this clone. The chain uses TRBV7-8 and TRBJ1-2; 7 bases agree with TRBD1. Per the germline V gene, CDR1 is SGHVS and CDR2 is FQNEAQ. V trimming: 5 bases; J trimming: 3 bases; junction bases outside the gene matches: 9. The CDR3 has 15 residues. DNA of the CDR3: TGTGCCAGCAGCCTTAAATGGGACAGCCACTATGGCTACACCTTC. Protein product: CASSLKWDSHYGYTF.

This clone was observed a few times. J is TRBJ2-2 and V is TRBV18, with D possibly called TRBD1 or TRBD2 (5 bases each). The CDR3 has 17 residues. Germline V gene data show CDR1 as KGHSH and CDR2 as LQKENI. V lost 2 bases and J lost 7, with 20 bases in between. CDR3 DNA sequence: TGTGCCAGCTCACCAGGGAGAAACAGGAGGTTCCACGGGGAGCTGTTTTTT. Translation: CASSPGRNRRFHGELFF.

The table lists this clone with many counts. The chain is built from TRBV28 and TRBJ2-1; 7 bases line up with TRBD2. In germline, CDR1 is MDHEN, CDR2 SYDVKM. The CDR3 is 16 amino acids. Unmatched junction bases numbered 11, after V lost 9 bases and J lost 0 bases. The CDR3 sequence: CASLGGGMSSYNEQFF. CDR3 bases: TGTGCCAGTTTGGGGGGGGGGATGAGCTCCTACAATGAGCAGTTCTTC.

This clone occurred many times. The rearrangement uses TRBV20-1 and TRBJ1-1; tentatively, D is TRBD1 (6 bases). CDR3 length equals 14 residues. CDR1 DFQATT and CDR2 SNEGSKA come from the germline V gene (reference sequence). The V end lost 4 bases, the J end lost 3 bases, and 15 bases lay between the germline ends. The CDR3 DNA sequence: TGCAGTGCTACGCTAGGGGGTATTGACACTGAAGCTTTCTTT. Amino acids: CSATLGGIDTEAFF.

This clone was observed a handful of times. The chain employs TRBV10-1 and TRBJ2-1; TRBD2 might be the D (6 bases). CDR3 size: 13 residues. From germline, CDR1 is WNHNN and CDR2 SYGVQD (reference sequence). V lost 6 bases and J 2 bases, leaving 8 bases between the germline ends. CDR3 sequence: CASSRGTYNEQFF. As DNA, the CDR3 is TGCGCCAGCAGCCGGGGGACCTACAATGAGCAGTTCTTC.

The table lists this clone with many counts. The CDR3 here is CSVTLAGLTPDTQYF. The CDR3 coding sequence is TGCAGCGTAACTCTAGCAGGACTTACCCCAGATACGCAGTATTTT. The V gene is TRBV29-1, the J gene TRBJ2-3; D possibly corresponds to TRBD2 (5 bases). The CDR3 contains 15 residues. Per the germline V gene, CDR1 is SQVTM and CDR2 is ANQGSEA. Trimming left V 6 bases short and J 4 bases short, with 20 bases between.

This clone was seen at least ten times. CDR3 in DNA: TGTGCCAGCAGCTTGAAGCGGGAGGCAGATACGCAGTATTTT. Encoded protein: CASSLKREADTQYF. V gene TRBV5-4 combines with J gene TRBJ2-3; 9 positions agree with TRBD2. Germline V CDR1 and CDR2: SGHNT, YYREEE (reference sequence). The CDR3 is 14 residues long. Trimming removed 1 base from V and 4 bases from J; junction bases left unmatched: 1.

The rearrangement joins TRBV28 to TRBJ1-2; 7 bases are a match to TRBD1. The ends lost 10 bases at V and 4 bases at J; junction bases unmatched: 12. The CDR3 contains 14 residues. Germline V CDR1 and CDR2: MDHEN, SYDVKM. The CDR3 DNA reads as TGTGCCACCCTAAAACCGGGACAGTCCTATGGCTACACCTTC. The encoded protein is CATLKPGQSYGYTF.

This clone was seen repeatedly, ten times or more. V usage is TRBV4-1 and J usage is TRBJ1-3; the match to TRBD1 covers 7 bases. V trimming: 2 bases; J trimming: 4 bases; junction bases outside the gene matches: 5. The CDR3 covers 15 residues. The germline CDR1 and CDR2 sequences are MGHRA and YSYEKL. CDR3 loop: CASSQKTGFGNTIYF. The CDR3 DNA follows: TGCGCCAGCAGCCAAAAGACAGGGTTCGGAAACACCATATATTTT.

The rearrangement joins TRBV18 to TRBJ2-3; D gene unclear. This CDR3 has 14 amino acids. The V gene's germline CDR1 is KGHSH and CDR2 LQKENI. Deletions cut 6 bases from V and 5 bases from J, with 15 bases between. Here the CDR3 reads CASSPDATQDTQYF. CDR3 bases: TGTGCCAGCTCGCCCGACGCTACCCAAGATACGCAGTATTTT.

The chain has TRBV28 and TRBJ2-3; a possible D gene is TRBD2 (6 bases). Trimming shortened V by 8 bases and J by 3 bases, and 30 bases separated the two germline ends. CDR1 MDHEN and CDR2 SYDVKM come from the germline V gene. The CDR3 has 19 amino acids. The CDR3 spells CASRAKVSGAGLPTDTQYF. The CDR3 coding sequence is TGTGCCAGCCGGGCCAAGGTTTCCGGGGCGGGACTCCCAACAGATACGCAGTATTTT. The full variable domain, in which reference TRBV28 and TRBJ2-3 provide the parts outside the CDR3, is DVKVTQSSRYLVKRTGEKVFLECVQDMDHENMFWYRQDPGLGLRLIYFSYDVKMKEKGDIPEGYSVSREKKERFSLILESASTNQTSMYLCASRAKVSGAGLPTDTQYFGPGTRLTVL.

This clone was seen repeatedly, ten times or more. The chain carries TRBV5-1 and TRBJ2-3; 11 bases are a match to TRBD2. With V trimmed by 0 bases and J by 6 bases, 6 bases remained unmatched. This CDR3 has 16 residues. Per germline, CDR1 SGHRS and CDR2 YFSETQ. CDR3 in amino acids: CASSLGLAGGPDTQYF. The DNA for the CDR3 is TGCGCCAGCAGCTTGGGTCTAGCGGGAGGCCCGGATACGCAGTATTTT.

This clone appeared many times. V is TRBV7-2 and J is TRBJ2-1, with TRBD2 matching over 9 bases. The CDR3 contains 15 residues. V dropped 6 bases and J dropped 7; count of bases not matched to a gene: 10. Germline V CDR1 and CDR2: SGHTA, FQGNSA. CDR3 DNA: TGTGCCAGCAGTTCTGATCTAGCGGGAACAAATGAGCAGTTCTTC. It specifies CASSSDLAGTNEQFF.

Many counts were recorded for this clone. In nucleotides, the CDR3 is TGTGCCAGCAGTTTTGATGTAGTTACAGATACGCAGTATTTT. Translation gives CASSFDVVTDTQYF. The V gene is TRBV28, the J gene TRBJ2-3, with D unclear. Trimming left V 3 bases short and J 3 bases short, with 10 bases between. Germline V gene sequence: CDR1 MDHEN, CDR2 SYDVKM. The CDR3 totals 14 residues.